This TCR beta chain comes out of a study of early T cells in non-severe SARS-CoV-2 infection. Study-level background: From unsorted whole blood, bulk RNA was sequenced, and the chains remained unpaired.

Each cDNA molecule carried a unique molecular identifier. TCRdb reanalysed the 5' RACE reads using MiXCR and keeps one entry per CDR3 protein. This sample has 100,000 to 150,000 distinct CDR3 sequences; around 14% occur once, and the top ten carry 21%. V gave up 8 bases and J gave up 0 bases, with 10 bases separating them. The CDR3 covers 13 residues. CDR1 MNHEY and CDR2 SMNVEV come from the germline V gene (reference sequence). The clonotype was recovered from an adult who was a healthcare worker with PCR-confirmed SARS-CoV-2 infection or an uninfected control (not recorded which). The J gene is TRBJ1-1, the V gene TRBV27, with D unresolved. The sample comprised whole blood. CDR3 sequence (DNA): TGTGCCAGCCGAAGAGGAGTGAACACTGAAGCTTTCTTT. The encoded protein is CASRRGVNTEAFF.